This paragraph covers one T cell receptor beta chain sequence. The CDR3 totals 15 residues. The germline CDR1 and CDR2 sequences are SGHDN and FVKESK. The trim removed 1 base at V and 6 bases at J, leaving 5 bases unmatched. This entry is derived from a study of beta chain features in type 1 diabetes. What was sequenced were expressed TCRB transcripts, since all of the isolated RNA had been reverse transcribed. Profiled with immunoSEQ multiplex PCR; TCRdb holds only in-frame clones, not every one. The sample contains hundreds of thousands of clones, roughly 15% of which appear only once. The rearrangement links TRBV14 to TRBJ2-2; TRBD1 matches at 7 bases. Input material: naive CD4+ T cells from blood. The receptor was isolated from a man aged 18 to 29 in good health. CDR3 protein: CASSQVRDSPGELFF. The CDR3 region has the DNA TGTGCCAGCAGCCAAGTGAGGGACAGCCCCGGGGAGCTGTTTTTT.